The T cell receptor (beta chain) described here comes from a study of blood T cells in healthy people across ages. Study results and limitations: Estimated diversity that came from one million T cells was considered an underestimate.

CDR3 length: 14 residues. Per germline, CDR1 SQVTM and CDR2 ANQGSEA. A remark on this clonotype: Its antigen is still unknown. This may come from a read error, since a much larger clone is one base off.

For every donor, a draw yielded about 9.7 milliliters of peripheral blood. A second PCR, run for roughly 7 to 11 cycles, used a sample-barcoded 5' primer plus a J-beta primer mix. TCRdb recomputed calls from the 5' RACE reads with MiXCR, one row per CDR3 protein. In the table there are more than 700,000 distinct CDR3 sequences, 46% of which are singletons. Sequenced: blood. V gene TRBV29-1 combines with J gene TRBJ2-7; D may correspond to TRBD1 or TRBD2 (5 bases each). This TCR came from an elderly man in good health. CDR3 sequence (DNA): TGCAGCATTGAAGTGGGAGCGACAGCCTACGAGCAGTACTTC. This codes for CSIEVGATAYEQYF.